Reported below is one T cell receptor beta chain. Its antigen remains unidentified. This entry comes from a study of graft-versus-host responses after intestinal transplantation. With 4 bases clipped from V and 5 bases from J, the junction kept 4 bases outside the gene matches. The CDR3 is made up of 13 amino acids. The germline V gene has CDR1 SGHVS and CDR2 FQNEAQ. Measured with immunoSEQ multiplex PCR; TCRdb has only the in-frame clones, and not every one. The sample contains about 120,000 clones, roughly 93% of which appear only once. The clonotype originates from a human donor who received an intestinal transplant. This sequence joins TRBV7-8 and TRBJ2-5; TRBD1 matches 7 bases. Sample: unstimulated CD4+ T cells sorted from spleen or lymph node cells, taken before intestinal transplant. The CDR3 is CASSWTGGETQYF. CDR3 DNA sequence: TGTGCCAGCAGCTGGACAGGTGGGGAGACCCAGTACTTC.